These T cell receptor beta chains were read from a single sample in a study of blood T cell repertoires in COVID-19. Generated by immunoSEQ multiplex PCR, the TCRdb table keeps only in-frame clones and is missing some. The sample records approximately 69,000 clones, around four fifths being singletons. Sequenced sample: peripheral blood. These receptors all stem from a woman aged 55-69 years with acute or convalescent COVID-19. Each CDR3 is given with its conserved first and last residue. D genes are given only for firm matches. Not all rows give a size; the values are once, few, many and, for expanded clones, a class.

v_call: TRBV5-3; clone_size: -; j_call: TRBJ2-7; d_call: -; cdr3_length: 14; cdr3_nt: TGTGCCAGAAGCTTAGGGCGGGGTTTCGACGAGCAGTACTTC; cdr3_aa: CARSLGRGFDEQYF
v_call: TRBV5-1; clone_size: -; j_call: TRBJ2-5; d_call: TRBD1; cdr3_length: 15; cdr3_nt: TGCGCCAGCAGCTTGGGGGACAGGGGGCAGCGGACCCAGTACTTC; cdr3_aa: CASSLGDRGQRTQYF
v_call: TRBV18; clone_size: -; j_call: TRBJ1-5; d_call: TRBD1; cdr3_length: 14; cdr3_nt: TGTGCCAGCTCACCAACAGGGGGAAATCAGCCCCAGCATTTT; cdr3_aa: CASSPTGGNQPQHF
v_call: TRBV5-1; clone_size: -; j_call: TRBJ1-2; d_call: -; cdr3_length: 14; cdr3_nt: TGCGCCAGCAGCTTGGCGACAGTAACCTATGGCTACACCTTC; cdr3_aa: CASSLATVTYGYTF
v_call: TRBV9; clone_size: -; j_call: TRBJ2-2; d_call: -; cdr3_length: 15; cdr3_nt: TGTGCCAGCAGCGTAGACCCCCGGGACACCGGGGAGCTGTTTTTT; cdr3_aa: CASSVDPRDTGELFF
v_call: TRBV18; clone_size: -; j_call: TRBJ2-3; d_call: TRBD2; cdr3_length: 15; cdr3_nt: TGTGCCAGCTCACCAGGGCTAGCGGGCACAGATACGCAGTATTTT; cdr3_aa: CASSPGLAGTDTQYF
v_call: TRBV28; clone_size: -; j_call: TRBJ1-5; d_call: -; cdr3_length: 13; cdr3_nt: TGTGCCAGCAGTTCGGTGACAAGTCAGCCCCAGCATTTT; cdr3_aa: CASSSVTSQPQHF
v_call: TRBV5-4; clone_size: -; j_call: TRBJ1-2; d_call: TRBD1; cdr3_length: 13; cdr3_nt: TGTGCCAGCAGCCGGGACAGGGGACGTGGCTACACCTTC; cdr3_aa: CASSRDRGRGYTF
v_call: TRBV19; clone_size: once; j_call: TRBJ1-1; d_call: TRBD1; cdr3_length: 15; cdr3_nt: TGTGCCAGTACCACAAGACAGGGAGGAACCACTGAAGCTTTCTTT; cdr3_aa: CASTTRQGGTTEAFF
v_call: TRBV28; clone_size: -; j_call: TRBJ1-6; d_call: -; cdr3_length: 16; cdr3_nt: TGTGCCAGCAGTCGCGCAGCGGTCCCGAATAATTCACCCCTCCACTTT; cdr3_aa: CASSRAAVPNNSPLHF
v_call: TRBV5-1; clone_size: few; j_call: TRBJ1-6; d_call: TRBD1; cdr3_length: 14; cdr3_nt: TGCGCCAGCAGCTTCGGACAGGGTAATTCACCCCTCCACTTT; cdr3_aa: CASSFGQGNSPLHF
v_call: TRBV19; clone_size: -; j_call: TRBJ2-1; d_call: TRBD1; cdr3_length: 18; cdr3_nt: TGTGCCAGTAGGGGAGGGACAGGGGGCGGGTTGGTAAACAATGAGCAGTTCTTC; cdr3_aa: CASRGGTGGGLVNNEQFF
v_call: TRBV5-4; clone_size: -; j_call: TRBJ2-1; d_call: TRBD2; cdr3_length: 16; cdr3_nt: TGTGCCAGCAGCTTGTTACTAGCGGGAAGGGCGAATGAGCAGTTCTTC; cdr3_aa: CASSLLLAGRANEQFF
v_call: TRBV6-1; clone_size: -; j_call: TRBJ2-7; d_call: TRBD2; cdr3_length: 15; cdr3_nt: TGTGCCAGCAGTGAGCCTAGCGGGGGTTCCTACGAGCAGTACTTC; cdr3_aa: CASSEPSGGSYEQYF
v_call: TRBV5-5; clone_size: -; j_call: TRBJ1-5; d_call: -; cdr3_length: 14; cdr3_nt: TGTGCCAGCAGCTTGAGGTCCAGGAATCAGCCCCAGCATTTT; cdr3_aa: CASSLRSRNQPQHF
v_call: TRBV9; clone_size: -; j_call: TRBJ2-4; d_call: -; cdr3_length: 15; cdr3_nt: TGTGCCAGCAGCCCTAACTCAGGGGCCCAAAACATTCAGTACTTC; cdr3_aa: CASSPNSGAQNIQYF
v_call: TRBV5-8; clone_size: -; j_call: TRBJ2-1; d_call: TRBD2; cdr3_length: 15; cdr3_nt: TGTGCCAGCAGCTTGGCGGGACTAGCCTACAATGAGCAGTTCTTC; cdr3_aa: CASSLAGLAYNEQFF
v_call: TRBV6-1; clone_size: -; j_call: TRBJ2-1; d_call: -; cdr3_length: 14; cdr3_nt: TGTGCCAGCAGTGAATCGGGGATTCTGAATGAGCAGTTCTTC; cdr3_aa: CASSESGILNEQFF
v_call: TRBV2; clone_size: -; j_call: TRBJ2-1; d_call: -; cdr3_length: 13; cdr3_nt: TGTGCCAGCAGTGAAGGATCAGGACAGATGAGGTTCTTC; cdr3_aa: CASSEGSGQMRFF
v_call: TRBV28; clone_size: few; j_call: TRBJ1-1; d_call: -; cdr3_length: 15; cdr3_nt: TGTGCCAGCAGTATCCGTTTGGGGGGGAACACTGAAGCTTTCTTT; cdr3_aa: CASSIRLGGNTEAFF
v_call: TRBV2; clone_size: few; j_call: TRBJ1-1; d_call: TRBD1; cdr3_length: 13; cdr3_nt: TGTGCCAGCATGACAGGGATGAACACTGAAGCTTTCTTT; cdr3_aa: CASMTGMNTEAFF
v_call: TRBV5-1; clone_size: -; j_call: TRBJ2-1; d_call: TRBD1; cdr3_length: 14; cdr3_nt: TGCGCCAGCAGCTCCGGGACAGGGTACGGTGAGCAGTTCTTC; cdr3_aa: CASSSGTGYGEQFF
v_call: TRBV3-1/TRBV3-2; clone_size: -; j_call: TRBJ2-7; d_call: TRBD2; cdr3_length: 15; cdr3_nt: TGTGCCAGCAGCCTGGGGCAGGGACTAGCGAGCGAGCAGTACTTC; cdr3_aa: CASSLGQGLASEQYF
v_call: TRBV6-2/TRBV6-3; clone_size: -; j_call: TRBJ2-7; d_call: -; cdr3_length: 11; cdr3_nt: TGTGCCAGCAGTTCCCTCTACGAGCAGTACTTC; cdr3_aa: CASSSLYEQYF
v_call: TRBV7-2; clone_size: few; j_call: TRBJ1-1; d_call: -; cdr3_length: 14; cdr3_nt: TGTGCCAGCAGCCTAGAGCCAGGGCGCACTGAAGCTTTCTTT; cdr3_aa: CASSLEPGRTEAFF
v_call: TRBV9; clone_size: -; j_call: TRBJ1-2; d_call: TRBD1; cdr3_length: 16; cdr3_nt: TGTGCCAGCAGCGCCCCCCGGGGACAGGGGGCTGACGGCTACACCTTC; cdr3_aa: CASSAPRGQGADGYTF
v_call: TRBV2; clone_size: -; j_call: TRBJ2-7; d_call: TRBD1; cdr3_length: 20; cdr3_nt: TGTGCCAGCAGTGAAGCGCGAACGATTACCGGGACAGGGAATCCCTACGAGCAGTACTTC; cdr3_aa: CASSEARTITGTGNPYEQYF
v_call: TRBV28; clone_size: -; j_call: TRBJ2-2; d_call: -; cdr3_length: 13; cdr3_nt: TGTGCCAGCACCTACCGAAGCACCGGGGAGCTGTTTTTT; cdr3_aa: CASTYRSTGELFF
v_call: TRBV3-1/TRBV3-2; clone_size: -; j_call: TRBJ1-2; d_call: -; cdr3_length: 14; cdr3_nt: TGTGCCAGCAGCCGACAACAGGGTCACTATGGCTACACCTTC; cdr3_aa: CASSRQQGHYGYTF
v_call: TRBV7-2; clone_size: -; j_call: TRBJ1-2; d_call: -; cdr3_length: 17; cdr3_nt: TGTGCCAGCAGCCCCCAACCTCCCAGGCTTAACCTCTATGGCTACACCTTC; cdr3_aa: CASSPQPPRLNLYGYTF
v_call: TRBV9; clone_size: -; j_call: TRBJ2-1; d_call: TRBD2; cdr3_length: 17; cdr3_nt: TGTGCCAGCTCTCGCCAGAGGGCGGGAGTAACCTACAATGAGCAGTTCTTC; cdr3_aa: CASSRQRAGVTYNEQFF
v_call: TRBV6-5; clone_size: -; j_call: TRBJ2-7; d_call: -; cdr3_length: 14; cdr3_nt: TGTGCCAGCAGATTAGGACAGGGAGGGTACGAGCAGTACTTC; cdr3_aa: CASRLGQGGYEQYF
v_call: TRBV4-1; clone_size: -; j_call: TRBJ1-1; d_call: -; cdr3_length: 18; cdr3_nt: TGCGCCAGCAGCCAAGATCGAGGAGGGCTTGGTTTGAACACTGAAGCTTTCTTT; cdr3_aa: CASSQDRGGLGLNTEAFF
v_call: TRBV18; clone_size: once; j_call: TRBJ1-1; d_call: -; cdr3_length: 15; cdr3_nt: TGTGCCAGCTCACTAAACAGCGGTGCGAACACTGAAGCTTTCTTT; cdr3_aa: CASSLNSGANTEAFF
v_call: TRBV19; clone_size: -; j_call: TRBJ1-4; d_call: -; cdr3_length: 16; cdr3_nt: TGTGCCAGTAGTATGGGGAGTGGCTCAACTAATGAAAAACTGTTTTTT; cdr3_aa: CASSMGSGSTNEKLFF
v_call: TRBV10-3; clone_size: -; j_call: TRBJ1-2; d_call: -; cdr3_length: 12; cdr3_nt: TGTGCCATCAGTGGGACAAGCTATGGCTACACCTTC; cdr3_aa: CAISGTSYGYTF
v_call: TRBV6-1; clone_size: once; j_call: TRBJ1-4; d_call: -; cdr3_length: 17; cdr3_nt: TGTGCCAGCAGTGAAGCCAGCCCAGGTGCAACTAATGAAAAACTGTTTTTT; cdr3_aa: CASSEASPGATNEKLFF
v_call: TRBV2; clone_size: -; j_call: TRBJ2-1; d_call: TRBD1; cdr3_length: 15; cdr3_nt: TGTGCCAGCAGTACCGACAGGGGTCGGCACAATGAGCAGTTCTTC; cdr3_aa: CASSTDRGRHNEQFF
v_call: TRBV19; clone_size: -; j_call: TRBJ1-2; d_call: -; cdr3_length: 15; cdr3_nt: TGTGCCAGTAGCCTCGAGGAGGGAAGTAACTATGGCTACACCTTC; cdr3_aa: CASSLEEGSNYGYTF
v_call: TRBV20-1; clone_size: -; j_call: TRBJ1-2; d_call: TRBD1; cdr3_length: 15; cdr3_nt: TGCAGTGCTAGTTCCGGGACAGGGGCAAACTATGGCTACACCTTC; cdr3_aa: CSASSGTGANYGYTF
v_call: TRBV23-1; clone_size: -; j_call: TRBJ2-7; d_call: -; cdr3_length: 14; cdr3_nt: TGCGCCAGCATGGGTGCAGGGTTCGTCCACGAGCAGTACTTC; cdr3_aa: CASMGAGFVHEQYF